This entry features one T cell receptor (beta chain) sequence. From germline, CDR1 is SEHNR and CDR2 FQNEAQ (reference sequence). With 7 bases clipped from V and 0 bases from J, the junction kept 10 bases outside the gene matches. The CDR3 length is 16 residues. The sample is drawn from a study of blood T cell repertoires in COVID-19. Background on the study: Samples representing acute and convalescent COVID-19 were sourced from the United States, Italy and Spain. In each case, the material was cDNA or gDNA derived from T cells, B-cell-depleted T cells, or PBMCs.

Assay: immunoSEQ multiplex PCR; the TCRdb copy retains only in-frame clones and omits some. The sample carries 200,000 to 250,000 clones, 70% to 85% recorded once. The receptor was derived from a woman between 40 and 50 years old with active or convalescent COVID-19. Material: peripheral blood. The chain carries TRBV7-9 and TRBJ2-5, with 8 bases identical to TRBD2. The CDR3 DNA follows: TGTGCCAGCACCCCTTGGGGACTAGGGAACCAAGAGACCCAGTACTTC. Amino acids: CASTPWGLGNQETQYF.